The present T cell receptor beta chain was sequenced within a study of cytomegalovirus exposure and HLA in healthy donors. Findings and caveats of the study: In vitro testing confirmed three CMV-associated chains as specific for CMV antigens.

On this clone: The target antigen is unknown.

The germline CDR1 and CDR2 sequences are SGHVS and FNYEAQ. V lost 5 bases, J lost 2 bases, and 11 bases stayed unmatched. The CDR3 consists of 16 residues. Data came from immunoSEQ multiplex PCR; TCRdb stores just in-frame clones and leaves some out. The repertoire holds 120,000 or so clones, with around nine tenths as singletons. The source is a man aged 30-40 years in good health and CMV-seronegative. Sequencing input: PBMCs. The chain carries TRBV7-6 and TRBJ1-1; 7 bases are a match to TRBD1. Here the CDR3 reads CASSASFRQGNTEAFF. The CDR3 DNA reads as TGTGCCAGCAGCGCAAGCTTTAGACAGGGAAACACTGAAGCTTTCTTT.